This TCR beta chain was obtained from a study of T cell repertoires in cytomegalovirus infection. Study details: Newly reported HLA-C-restricted and thoroughly characterized HLA-B-restricted CMV epitopes were employed. Based on public TCR beta signatures, there were indications of CMV infection and of a matching HLA type. Points from the study as a whole: Carriers of CMV plus the relevant HLA were identified by cumulative public TCR beta family frequency. Dominating the ex vivo response were TCR beta clonotypes that were CMV-specific and HLA-C-restricted.

CDR3 size: 16 residues. The V segment lost 4 bases and the J segment 0 bases; nucleotides outside the gene matches: 4. One entry per CDR3 protein results from TCRdb running MiXCR on the reads. The sample consists of over 250,000 distinct CDR3 sequences, roughly a fifth of them appearing once. For this clonotype: No antigen is known for it.

The chain is built from TRBV12-3 or TRBV12-4 and TRBJ1-1; TRBD1 agrees at 11 bases. The sequence was obtained from a human donor in good health (CMV status not recorded). Some clones in this sample may be carry-over from other donors' samples. Sequencing was performed on cultured PBMCs, taken from culture after CMV antigen stimulation. The CDR3 sequence is CASSSGQGVMNTEAFF. CDR3 bases: TGTGCCAGCAGTTCGGGACAGGGGGTTATGAACACTGAAGCTTTCTTT.